Ten or more counts support the clone carrying this T cell receptor (beta chain). The data originate from a study of T-cell reconstitution after alpha-beta-depleted transplantation in children. A library of TCRbeta sequences, prepared with unique molecular identifiers, was generated. One entry per CDR3 protein results from TCRdb running MiXCR on the PCR reads. The sample has about 540,000 distinct CDR3 sequences; about 18% are singletons. The CDR3 totals 13 residues. Per germline, CDR1 SEHNR and CDR2 FQNEAQ (reference sequence). Trimming shortened V by 6 bases and J by 4 bases, and 12 bases separated the two germline ends.

This TCR came from a human donor who donated a stem cell graft to a child with acute lymphoblastic leukemia. The chain couples TRBV7-9 to TRBJ1-1, with no clear D. The material sequenced was PBMCs from the stem cell graft donor, taken from the stem cell graft. Written as DNA, the CDR3 is TGTGCCAGCAGACCGGCTTCGGGCACTGAAGCTTTCTTT. This translates into CASRPASGTEAFF.